Below are 4 T cell receptor beta chains sequenced from a single sample in a study of T cells in Graves' hyperthyroidism and ophthalmopathy (dated by TCRdb to about 2019). Library creation used multiplex PCR. The run used an Illumina HiSeq 2000. The TCR beta CDR3 regions were amplified from RNA transcripts. A first-round RT-PCR of the TCR CDR3 used the HTBI primer set with the Qiagen OneStep RT-PCR kit. In TCRdb, the public reads were trimmed at Q25 with fastp and aligned with MiXCR, with productive beta chains retained. A single entry per CDR3 protein holds the most common genes and DNA from its merged rows. The sample table contains about 480,000 distinct CDR3 sequences; only one count was recorded for about 15% of them. The ten most abundant clones make up 15% to 20% of the sample. The sequencing input was blood. Receptor source: a woman in her late teens or twenties with Graves' hyperthyroidism.

This clonotype was detected ten times or more. The V call is TRBV7-3, the J call TRBJ2-1; 8 bases agree with TRBD2. V lost 4 bases to trimming and J lost 5 bases; unmatched junction nucleotides: 13. CDR1 SGHTA and CDR2 FQGTGA come from the germline V gene. The CDR3 length is 17 residues. CDR3 sequence reads: CASSSLTGTRGHNEQFF. The CDR3 DNA is TGTGCCAGCAGCTCTCTTACCGGGACTAGGGGCCACAATGAGCAGTTCTTC.

There are many counts of this clonotype. V and J are TRBV11-2 and TRBJ1-6; maybe TRBD1 (5 bases). There are 14 residues in the CDR3. The germline V gene has CDR1 SGHAT and CDR2 FQNNGV. V lost 5 bases, J lost 11 bases, and 16 bases lay in between. CDR3 nucleotides: TGTGCCAGCAGCGGGGACGGAGGGGCGGCACCCCTCCACTTT. Translating gives CASSGDGGAAPLHF.

This clonotype was observed at least ten times. The junction differs from germline at one of its ends, possibly a read error. The CDR3 is CASSLEAGTEPSTLHF. CDR3 nucleotides: TGTGCCAGCAGCTTGGAGGCTGGGACAGAGCCTTCAACCCTCCACTTT. The genes are TRBV5-6 and TRBJ1-6; TRBD1 agrees at 7 bases. CDR1 and CDR2 from the germline V gene are SGHDT and YYEEEE. This CDR3 is 16 amino acids long. Together with reference TRBV5-6 and TRBJ1-6, the CDR3 gives the full variable domain: DAGVTQSPTHLIKTRGQQVTLRCSPKSGHDTVSWYQQALGQGPQFIFQYYEEEERQRGNFPDRFSGHQFPNYSSELNVNALLLGDSALYLCASSLEAGTEPSTLHFGNGTRLTVT.

This clonotype was detected ten times or more. This chain joins TRBV27 and TRBJ2-1; D unresolved. The CDR3 contains 16 residues. Trimming pared 5 bases from V and 8 bases from J, leaving 22 bases between. In germline, CDR1 is MNHEY, CDR2 SMNVEV (reference sequence). CDR3 region: CASSPEGTLRFDEQFF. The CDR3 DNA sequence: TGTGCCAGCAGTCCAGAAGGTACCCTACGGTTTGATGAGCAGTTCTTC.